These T cell receptor beta chains were read from a single sample in a study of early T cells in non-severe SARS-CoV-2 infection. From the 5' RACE reads, TCRdb called clonotypes with MiXCR, one entry per CDR3 protein. The table lists tens of thousands of distinct CDR3 sequences, 5.5% to 7.5% of them singletons. Sequenced material: whole blood. The source of these receptors is an adult who was a healthcare worker with PCR-confirmed SARS-CoV-2 infection or an uninfected control (not recorded which). CDR3s include the opening cysteine and the closing phenylalanine or tryptophan. A D gene is named only where the DNA matches it firmly. Clone size appears in some rows only: once, few, many, or a class for an expanded clone.

J: TRBJ2-7; V: TRBV28; D: .; size: few; CDR3: CASSNHRVSSYEQYF; DNA: TGTGCCAGCAGTAATCACAGGGTCAGCTCCTACGAGCAGTACTTC
J: TRBJ2-1; V: TRBV28; D: .; size: few; CDR3: CASSFPWPGNTYNEQFF; DNA: TGTGCCAGCAGTTTCCCCTGGCCAGGGAATACCTACAATGAGCAGTTCTTC
J: TRBJ2-7; V: TRBV13; D: .; size: .; CDR3: CASSKVYEQYF; DNA: TGTGCCAGCAGCAAAGTATACGAGCAGTACTTC
J: TRBJ1-5; V: TRBV5-1; D: .; size: many; CDR3: CASSPDGGNQPQHF; DNA: TGCGCCAGCAGCCCAGACGGGGGCAATCAGCCCCAGCATTTT
J: TRBJ2-3; V: TRBV27; D: TRBD2; size: many; CDR3: CASSFRREGHTQYF; DNA: TGTGCCAGCAGTTTTCGGCGGGAGGGCCATACGCAGTATTTT
J: TRBJ1-3; V: TRBV10-1; D: .; size: .; CDR3: CASSESHNSGNTIYF; DNA: TGCGCCAGCAGTGAGTCCCACAACTCTGGAAACACCATATATTTT
J: TRBJ1-3; V: TRBV6-6; D: .; size: few; CDR3: CASSQQMLSGNTIYF; DNA: TGTGCCAGCAGTCAACAGATGCTCTCTGGAAACACCATATATTTT
J: TRBJ2-1; V: TRBV19; D: TRBD2; size: many; CDR3: CASSSLAGVGEQFF; DNA: TGTGCCAGTAGTTCCCTAGCGGGAGTAGGTGAGCAGTTCTTC
J: TRBJ2-1; V: TRBV6-2/TRBV6-3; D: .; size: many; CDR3: CASSEGGREYNEQFF; DNA: TGTGCCAGCAGTGAAGGAGGCAGGGAATACAATGAGCAGTTCTTC
J: TRBJ2-1; V: TRBV28; D: .; size: many; CDR3: CATYPGLLASNEQFF; DNA: TGTGCCACCTACCCGGGTCTACTAGCCAGCAATGAGCAGTTCTTC
J: TRBJ1-5; V: TRBV23-1; D: .; size: .; CDR3: CASSQSWGGKWQPQHF; DNA: TGCGCCAGCAGTCAATCGTGGGGAGGGAAATGGCAGCCCCAGCATTTT
J: TRBJ2-7; V: TRBV29-1; D: .; size: few; CDR3: CSVESRAGYEQYF; DNA: TGCAGCGTTGAGTCCAGGGCTGGGTACGAGCAGTACTTC
J: TRBJ1-3; V: TRBV5-6; D: .; size: few; CDR3: CASSLYGGAENTIYF; DNA: TGTGCCAGCAGCTTGTACGGGGGAGCTGAAAACACCATATATTTT
J: TRBJ1-1; V: TRBV6-5; D: .; size: many; CDR3: CASSYSRPGRTEAFF; DNA: TGTGCCAGCAGTTACTCGAGACCAGGGAGGACTGAAGCTTTCTTT
J: TRBJ1-4; V: TRBV2; D: TRBD1; size: .; CDR3: CANSEDRGFNEKLFF; DNA: TGTGCCAACAGCGAAGACAGGGGATTTAATGAAAAACTGTTTTTT
J: TRBJ2-4; V: TRBV29-1; D: TRBD2; size: few; CDR3: CSVSGRGSGIQYF; DNA: TGCAGCGTTTCCGGGAGGGGGAGCGGCATTCAGTACTTC
J: TRBJ2-1; V: TRBV29-1; D: .; size: many; CDR3: CSVGGRYNEQFF; DNA: TGCAGCGTTGGCGGCAGATACAATGAGCAGTTCTTC
J: TRBJ2-7; V: TRBV7-2; D: TRBD2; size: few; CDR3: CASRGAGGPGEQYF; DNA: TGTGCCAGCAGGGGAGCGGGAGGGCCAGGAGAGCAGTACTTC
J: TRBJ1-2; V: TRBV6-2/TRBV6-3; D: .; size: few; CDR3: CASSSDRRYTF; DNA: TGTGCCAGCAGTTCCGACAGGCGCTACACCTTC
J: TRBJ2-1; V: TRBV7-7; D: TRBD1; size: few; CDR3: CASSPGPGQGPFF; DNA: TGTGCCAGCAGCCCAGGACCGGGACAGGGCCCGTTCTTC
J: TRBJ1-1; V: TRBV5-5; D: .; size: many; CDR3: CASSDGDGTDNAFF; DNA: TGTGCCAGCAGCGACGGGGACGGGACCGATAATGCTTTCTTT
J: TRBJ2-1; V: TRBV12-3/TRBV12-4; D: TRBD2; size: .; CDR3: CASSLQAGGNEQFF; DNA: TGTGCCAGCAGTTTACAAGCGGGAGGTAATGAGCAGTTCTTC
J: TRBJ2-1; V: TRBV2; D: TRBD2; size: few; CDR3: CASRLAGLGSYNEQFF; DNA: TGTGCCAGCAGGCTAGCGGGTCTAGGTTCCTACAATGAGCAGTTCTTC
J: TRBJ2-7; V: TRBV9; D: .; size: many; CDR3: CASSALEVQQYF; DNA: TGTGCCAGCAGCGCGTTGGAGGTCCAGCAGTACTTC
J: TRBJ2-7; V: TRBV11-2; D: TRBD1; size: .; CDR3: CASSSLRTGNEQYF; DNA: TGTGCCAGCAGCTCACTCCGGACAGGGAACGAGCAGTACTTC
J: TRBJ1-1; V: TRBV20-1; D: .; size: many; CDR3: CSARGGSTFTEAFF; DNA: TGCAGTGCTAGAGGTGGCAGCACCTTCACTGAAGCTTTCTTT
J: TRBJ1-1; V: TRBV10-3; D: TRBD1; size: many; CDR3: CAIRETGGRDTEAFF; DNA: TGTGCCATCAGGGAGACAGGGGGGAGGGACACTGAAGCTTTCTTT
J: TRBJ1-3; V: TRBV11-2; D: TRBD1; size: many; CDR3: CASSLGGGTNSGNTIYF; DNA: TGTGCCAGCAGCTTAGGAGGGGGCACCAACTCTGGAAACACCATATATTTT
J: TRBJ2-4; V: TRBV28; D: .; size: .; CDR3: CASSLSGGIIQYF; DNA: TGTGCCAGCAGTTTATCTGGGGGCATCATTCAGTACTTC
J: TRBJ2-2; V: TRBV4-3; D: .; size: few; CDR3: CASSRLTTANTGELFF; DNA: TGCGCCAGCAGCCGGTTAACGACAGCGAACACCGGGGAGCTGTTTTTT
J: TRBJ2-1; V: TRBV19; D: .; size: many; CDR3: CASSDRQGAYNEQFF; DNA: TGTGCCAGTAGTGATCGCCAGGGAGCCTACAATGAGCAGTTCTTC
J: TRBJ2-7; V: TRBV4-3; D: .; size: few; CDR3: CASSQVRGGYEQYF; DNA: TGCGCCAGCAGCCAAGTGAGAGGGGGATACGAGCAGTACTTC
J: TRBJ2-7; V: TRBV11-2; D: .; size: .; CDR3: CASSLQLSSYEQYF; DNA: TGTGCCAGCAGCTTACAACTGAGCTCCTACGAGCAGTACTTC
J: TRBJ2-7; V: TRBV2; D: .; size: .; CDR3: CASTWVREQYF; DNA: TGTGCCAGCACGTGGGTCCGCGAGCAGTACTTC
J: TRBJ1-2; V: TRBV10-3; D: TRBD1; size: .; CDR3: CAIGTGVDGYTF; DNA: TGTGCCATCGGGACAGGGGTCGATGGCTACACCTTC
J: TRBJ2-1; V: TRBV29-1; D: TRBD2; size: many; CDR3: CSVEGLVGDEQFF; DNA: TGCAGCGTTGAGGGACTAGTGGGCGATGAGCAGTTCTTC
J: TRBJ2-6; V: TRBV20-1; D: .; size: .; CDR3: CSARQGSGANVLTF; DNA: TGCAGTGCTAGACAGGGGTCTGGGGCCAACGTCCTGACTTTC
J: TRBJ1-1; V: TRBV20-1; D: .; size: few; CDR3: CSAPLSSGLNTEAFF; DNA: TGCAGTGCCCCCTTATCGAGCGGGTTAAACACTGAAGCTTTCTTT
J: TRBJ2-7; V: TRBV28; D: .; size: .; CDR3: CASSSSYERYF; DNA: TGTGCCAGCAGTTCCTCCTACGAGCGGTACTTC
J: TRBJ1-5; V: TRBV29-1; D: .; size: few; CDR3: CSVVTPTQAQHF; DNA: TGCAGCGTTGTTACCCCGACTCAGGCCCAGCATTTT
J: TRBJ2-1; V: TRBV6-1; D: TRBD2; size: many; CDR3: CASIFGLAGAVNEQFF; DNA: TGTGCCAGCATTTTCGGACTAGCGGGGGCCGTCAATGAGCAGTTCTTC
J: TRBJ1-4; V: TRBV4-3; D: .; size: few; CDR3: CASSQDGPYQTNEKLFF; DNA: TGCGCCAGCAGCCAAGACGGACCGTACCAAACTAATGAAAAACTGTTTTTT
J: TRBJ1-5; V: TRBV18; D: .; size: .; CDR3: CASSLGLGQNQPQHF; DNA: TGTGCCAGCTCACTCGGCCTGGGGCAGAATCAGCCCCAGCATTTT
J: TRBJ2-7; V: TRBV19; D: TRBD2; size: few; CDR3: CASSRSGSVVEQYF; DNA: TGTGCCAGTAGTCGCAGCGGGAGCGTGGTTGAGCAGTACTTC
J: TRBJ1-4; V: TRBV28; D: .; size: many; CDR3: CASSPLGAGDNEKLFF; DNA: TGTGCCAGCAGTCCCCTGGGGGCAGGAGATAATGAAAAACTGTTTTTT
J: TRBJ2-3; V: TRBV12-3/TRBV12-4; D: TRBD2; size: .; CDR3: CASRLLAGAYTQYF; DNA: TGTGCCAGCAGGTTACTAGCGGGGGCGTATACGCAGTATTTT
J: TRBJ2-5; V: TRBV11-2; D: .; size: many; CDR3: CASSLVGTSQETQYF; DNA: TGTGCCAGCAGCTTAGTCGGGACATCCCAAGAGACCCAGTACTTC
J: TRBJ2-4; V: TRBV28; D: .; size: many; CDR3: CASSFTAVAKNIQYF; DNA: TGTGCCAGCAGTTTTACAGCGGTGGCCAAAAACATTCAGTACTTC